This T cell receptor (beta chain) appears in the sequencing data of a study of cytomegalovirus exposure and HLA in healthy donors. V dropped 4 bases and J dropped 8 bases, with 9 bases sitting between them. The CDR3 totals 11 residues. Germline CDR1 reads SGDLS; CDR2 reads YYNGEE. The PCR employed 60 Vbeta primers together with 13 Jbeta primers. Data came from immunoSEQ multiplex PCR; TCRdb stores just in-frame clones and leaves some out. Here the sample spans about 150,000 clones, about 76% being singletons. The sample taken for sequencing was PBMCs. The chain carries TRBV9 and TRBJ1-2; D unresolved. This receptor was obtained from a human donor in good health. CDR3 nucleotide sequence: TGTGCCAGCAGCTCGCGGATCGGCTACACCTTC. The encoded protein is CASSSRIGYTF.